This TCR beta chain was sequenced during a study of response to subunit inactivated influenza vaccine. Study-level findings and limits: With each seasonal influenza vaccination, the authors suggested, few new T cells are recruited.

This clonotype was seen a few times. Its antigen is unidentified. The V and J ends lost 7 bases and 4 bases respectively, with 14 bases between them. The CDR3 has 14 residues. Per the germline V gene, CDR1 is SEHNR and CDR2 is FQNEAQ (reference sequence). TCRdb re-called the RT-PCR reads with MiXCR, one entry per CDR3 protein. This table has some 520,000 distinct CDR3 sequences, approximately 15% appearing once. This clonotype was sampled from a man between 50 and 69 years old who received an inactivated influenza vaccine. The sequencing here drew on CD4+ T cells sorted from PBMCs, taken roughly 24 months after vaccination. This rearrangement joins TRBV7-9 to TRBJ2-1, with no clear D. This CDR3 is CASTSDQPYNEQFF. CDR3 DNA sequence: TGTGCCAGCACCTCAGACCAGCCATACAATGAGCAGTTCTTC.